These T cell receptor beta chains were read from a single sample in a study of cytomegalovirus exposure and HLA in healthy donors. Clones were sequenced by immunoSEQ multiplex PCR, and TCRdb holds only the in-frame ones, with some missing. The top ten clones hold more than 8% of a sample with around 120,000 clones, about three fifths of them seen once. The sequencing input was PBMCs. Every receptor here comes from a man aged 35 to 55 in good health and CMV-seropositive. CDR3s include the opening cysteine and the closing phenylalanine or tryptophan. The order of the fields is V gene, clone size, J gene, D gene, CDR3 protein. D genes are given only for firm matches. The size entry is marked missing in some rows and otherwise reads once, few, many or a size class.

>TRBV4-1|.|TRBJ2-5|.
CASSQWRQETQYF
>TRBV7-9|.|TRBJ2-2|TRBD2
CASSFPAGGTNTGELFF
>TRBV14|.|TRBJ1-2|.
CASSQGNPGGKYGYKF
>TRBV5-1|.|TRBJ2-7|.
CASSYRAEQYF
>TRBV9|.|TRBJ1-3|.
CASSVEDSGNTIYF
>TRBV18|.|TRBJ2-3|TRBD2
CASSPQLAGRADTQYF
>TRBV9|.|TRBJ2-2|.
CASSVLGGNTGELFF
>TRBV10-2|.|TRBJ2-3|TRBD2
CASWVAGGDTQYF
>TRBV9|few|TRBJ2-2|TRBD2
CASQGSGAGELFF
>TRBV28|.|TRBJ2-7|TRBD1
CASSRRQGAYEQYF
>TRBV2|.|TRBJ2-5|.
CASSMRSGQETQYF
>TRBV5-8|.|TRBJ1-5|TRBD1
CASSLGAGGSQPQHF
>TRBV19|.|TRBJ2-2|.
CASIRSLLYPGELFF
>TRBV2|.|TRBJ2-4|.
CASSVGAGALAKNIQYF
>TRBV6-6|few|TRBJ2-1|TRBD1
CASSSRDSNYNEQFF